This T cell receptor (beta chain) derives from a study of memory CD4+ T cells and cytomegalovirus serostatus. Sample share makes this clone medium-sized. Germline loops: CDR1 ENHRY, CDR2 SYGVKD. The CDR3 is 13 residues long. J gave up 4 bases and V 7 bases, and 5 bases lay outside the gene matches. Produced via immunoSEQ multiplex PCR; TCRdb's table is partial and in-frame only. Of 50,000 to 70,000 clones in the sample, approximately 79% were seen once. The sort gate was single viable CD3+CD4+CD8-CD45RO+ cells for memory CD4+ T cells. This clonotype originated in an adult in good health and CMV-seronegative. The chain links TRBV10-3 to TRBJ1-2; 8 bases match TRBD1. The specimen sequenced was memory CD4+ T cells from blood. The CDR3 coding sequence is TGTGCCATCACCGACGACAGGGGCTATGGCTACACCTTC. This gives the protein CAITDDRGYGYTF.